A single sample gave rise to the 12 T cell receptor beta chains below, sequenced in a study of technical replicates of blood from a few donors. Repertoires were generated with immunoSEQ multiplex PCR, while TCRdb's copy carries only in-frame clones and drops some. The sample has 85,000 to 100,000 clones; around 95% are singletons. The sample consisted of T cells isolated from PBMCs. The receptors derive from a human donor in good health.

The gene calls are TRBV7-8 and TRBJ1-6; no reliable D call. This CDR3 is built from 17 residues. Germline V CDR1 and CDR2: SGHVS, FQNEAQ. Trimming shortened V by 5 bases and J by 1 base, and 15 bases separated the two germline ends. The CDR3 sequence is CASSRRPRGSYNSPLHF. CDR3 nucleotides: TGTGCCAGCAGCCGCCGGCCTCGGGGTTCCTATAATTCACCCCTCCACTTT.

The chain links TRBV18 to TRBJ1-2; 11 bases match TRBD1. The CDR3 sequence is 15 residues long. The junction had 7 bases not matched to a gene; V was cut back by 3 bases and J by 7 bases. Looked up from germline, CDR1 is KGHSH and CDR2 is LQKENI. The CDR3 sequence is CASSPGRDRGAGYTF. The DNA of the CDR3 is TGTGCCAGCTCACCGGGACGGGACAGGGGGGCTGGCTACACCTTC.

The genes are TRBV28 and TRBJ2-7, with D possibly being TRBD1 (6 bases). Germline CDR1 reads MDHEN; CDR2 reads SYDVKM. The V gene lost 7 bases and the J gene lost 4 bases, with 11 bases spanning the gap. This CDR3 region has 12 residues. The CDR3 nucleotides read TGTGCCAGCACCACACAGGGTTACGAGCAGTACTTC. As protein: CASTTQGYEQYF. Complete variable domain (other parts from reference TRBV28 and TRBJ2-7): DVKVTQSSRYLVKRTGEKVFLECVQDMDHENMFWYRQDPGLGLRLIYFSYDVKMKEKGDIPEGYSVSREKKERFSLILESASTNQTSMYLCASTTQGYEQYFGPGTRLTVT.

This chain connects TRBV11-3 to TRBJ1-1; TRBD1 is a possible D gene (6 bases). The CDR3 has 16 residues. Germline CDR1 reads SGHNT; CDR2 reads YENEEA. V lost 0 bases to trimming and J lost 1 base, with 12 bases between them. The CDR3 protein is CASSLEWRQENTEAFF. The CDR3 region has the DNA TGTGCCAGCAGCTTAGAATGGAGACAGGAGAACACTGAAGCTTTCTTT.

In its sample, this clone was seen once. CDR3 in amino acids: CASSAQGEKAQPQHF. Here the CDR3 DNA reads TGTGCCAGCAGTGCGCAGGGGGAGAAAGCTCAGCCCCAGCATTTT. V is TRBV2 and J is TRBJ1-5, with TRBD1 identical over 7 bases. Per the germline V gene, CDR1 is SNHLY and CDR2 is FYNNEI. This CDR3 has 15 residues. Trimming cost V 4 bases and J 6 bases; bases outside gene matches: 9. Using reference TRBV2 and TRBJ1-5 for the parts outside the CDR3, the full variable domain is EPEVTQTPSHQVTQMGQEVILRCVPISNHLYFYWYRQILGQKVEFLVSFYNNEISEKSEIFDDQFSVERPDGSNFTLKIRSTKLEDSAMYFCASSAQGEKAQPQHFGDGTRLSIL.

The chain combines TRBV7-8 with TRBJ2-5, with 8 bases that match TRBD2. Losses at the gene ends were 1 base for V and 5 bases for J; bases not matched to a gene: 6. Looked up from germline, CDR1 is SGHVS and CDR2 is FQNEAQ. This CDR3 has 15 residues. CDR3 protein: CASSLERGGRETQYF. The DNA for the CDR3 is TGTGCCAGCAGCTTAGAACGGGGGGGCCGTGAGACCCAGTACTTC.

A single count supports this clone. The V call is TRBV7-6, the J call TRBJ2-1; weak D call: TRBD2 (7 bases). This CDR3 contains 14 residues. Germline lookup yields CDR1 SGHVS and CDR2 FNYEAQ. Trimming removed 1 base at V and 9 bases at J, with 13 bases between. As DNA, the CDR3 is TGTGCCAGCAGCTTAGGCGGGGGCAGAAGTGAGCAGTTCTTC. Its translation: CASSLGGGRSEQFF.

The chain is built from TRBV4-1 and TRBJ2-3; TRBD2 matches 8 bases. The CDR3 contains 15 residues. Per the germline V gene, CDR1 is MGHRA and CDR2 is YSYEKL. Trimming took 2 bases from V and 9 from J; bases not matched to a gene: 10. CDR3 DNA: TGCGCCAGCAGCCAACTCCCGGGAGGGGAGGGAACGCAGTATTTT. Protein: CASSQLPGGEGTQYF.

The J gene is TRBJ2-1, the V gene TRBV18; TRBD2 matches 10 bases. Germline lookup yields CDR1 KGHSH and CDR2 LQKENI. The CDR3 spans 14 residues. J lost 7 bases, V lost 2 bases, and 2 bases had no gene match. The CDR3 is CASSPTSGTNEQFF. In DNA, the CDR3 is TGTGCCAGCTCACCAACTAGCGGGACGAATGAGCAGTTCTTC. The complete variable domain, with remaining parts taken from reference TRBV18 and TRBJ2-1, reads NAGVMQNPRHLVRRRGQEARLRCSPMKGHSHVYWYRQLPEEGLKFMVYLQKENIIDESGMPKERFSAEFPKEGPSILRIQQVVRGDSAAYFCASSPTSGTNEQFFGPGTRLTVL.

The chain is built from TRBV5-1 and TRBJ2-7, with 10 nucleotides matching TRBD2. This CDR3 has 15 residues. V dropped 0 bases and J dropped 5; count of bases not matched to a gene: 5. The V gene's germline CDR1 is SGHRS and CDR2 YFSETQ. CDR3 amino acids: CASSLATSGTNEQYF. CDR3 DNA: TGCGCCAGCAGCTTGGCTACTAGCGGGACTAACGAGCAGTACTTC. The entire variable domain, with the rest obtained from reference TRBV5-1 and TRBJ2-7, is as follows: KAGVTQTPRYLIKTRGQQVTLSCSPISGHRSVSWYQQTPGQGLQFLFEYFSETQRNKGNFPGRFSGRQFSNSRSEMNVSTLELGDSALYLCASSLATSGTNEQYFGPGTRLTVT.

The rearrangement joins TRBV29-1 to TRBJ2-5; D remains ambiguous. The CDR3 sequence is 15 residues long. Trimming pared 6 bases from V and 0 bases from J, leaving 17 bases between. The germline gives CDR1 SQVTM, CDR2 ANQGSEA. The CDR3 reads CSVITEPSYQETQYF. For the CDR3, the DNA is TGCAGCGTCATAACTGAACCCTCGTACCAAGAGACCCAGTACTTC.

This clone was counted a single time. This sequence joins TRBV6-1 and TRBJ2-7; tentative D call: TRBD2 (6 bases). The V end was cut by 4 bases, the J end by 0 bases, with 13 bases between. Germline assignment: CDR1 MNHNS and CDR2 SASEGT. CDR3 length equals 15 residues. The CDR3 DNA sequence: TGTGCCAGCAGTGCCTACGGGGGACCCTCCTACGAGCAGTACTTC. It encodes CASSAYGGPSYEQYF.